This T cell receptor beta chain emerged from a study of human T cells and chemical hapten exposure. Study summary: It was small differences in pooled library volume that mainly caused per-sample TCR yields to vary. General study findings and limits: There was no change with DPC sensitization in TCRs above 1 in 1000 frequency.

As to this clonotype: Its specificity is unknown.

Time point given: healthy volunteer bleed at 2 weeks. Unfractionated whole blood was the source from which total RNA was extracted. In the library, unique molecular identifiers were attached to individual cDNA molecules. In the original processing: Individual samples carried between 23,224 and 690,600 TCRs, with roughly 95,000 as the median. TCRdb passed the RACE reads through MiXCR, listing each CDR3 protein once. The V and J calls follow TCRdb's processing rather than the paper's. Of tens of thousands of distinct CDR3 sequences detected, approximately 9.7% appear once; the ten largest clones hold around 2.8%. Sequenced input: whole blood. The receptor comes from a female donor in good health. Some clones in this sample may be carry-over from other donors' samples.

CDR3: CASSSRLGAEAFF. CDR3 DNA sequence: TGTGCCAGCAGCTCGAGGTTGGGGGCTGAAGCTTTCTTT. The V gene is TRBV11-1, the J gene TRBJ1-1, with a weak D call TRBD1 (5 bases). CDR1 is SGHAT, CDR2 FQDESV, per germline (reference sequence). The CDR3 is 13 residues long. The germline V and J ends were trimmed by 4 bases and 6 bases, with 12 bases remaining between them.